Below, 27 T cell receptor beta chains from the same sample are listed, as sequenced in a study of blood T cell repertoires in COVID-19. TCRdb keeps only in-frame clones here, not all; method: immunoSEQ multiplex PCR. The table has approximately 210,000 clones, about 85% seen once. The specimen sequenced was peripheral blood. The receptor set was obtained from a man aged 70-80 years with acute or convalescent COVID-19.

The CDR3 here is CASSQSNGVGTEAFF. In nucleotides, the CDR3 is TGTGCCAGCAGCCAATCGAACGGGGTCGGCACTGAAGCTTTCTTT. The chain is built from TRBV16 and TRBJ1-1, with unresolved D. V was trimmed by 0 bases and J by 4 bases, leaving 12 bases between them. Germline lookup yields CDR1 KGHSY and CDR2 FQNENV. CDR3 length: 15 amino acids.

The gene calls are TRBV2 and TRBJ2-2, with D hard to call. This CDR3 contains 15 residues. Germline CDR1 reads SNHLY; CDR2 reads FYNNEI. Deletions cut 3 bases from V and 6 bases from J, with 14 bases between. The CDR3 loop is CASSDTGDGSGELFF. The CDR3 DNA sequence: TGTGCCAGCAGTGATACGGGTGACGGCTCCGGGGAGCTGTTTTTT.

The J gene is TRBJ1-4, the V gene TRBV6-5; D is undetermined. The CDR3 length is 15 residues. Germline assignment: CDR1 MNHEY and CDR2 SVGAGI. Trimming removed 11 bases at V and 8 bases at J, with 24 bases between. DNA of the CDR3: TGTGCCTGCTCAGAGCGACCACCGCTCGTCGAAAAACTGTTTTTT. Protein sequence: CACSERPPLVEKLFF.

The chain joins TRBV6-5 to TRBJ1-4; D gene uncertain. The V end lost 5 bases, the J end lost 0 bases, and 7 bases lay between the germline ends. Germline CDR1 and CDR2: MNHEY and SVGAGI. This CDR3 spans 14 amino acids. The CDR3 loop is CASSPGATNEKLFF. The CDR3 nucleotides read TGTGCCAGCAGTCCCGGTGCAACTAATGAAAAACTGTTTTTT.

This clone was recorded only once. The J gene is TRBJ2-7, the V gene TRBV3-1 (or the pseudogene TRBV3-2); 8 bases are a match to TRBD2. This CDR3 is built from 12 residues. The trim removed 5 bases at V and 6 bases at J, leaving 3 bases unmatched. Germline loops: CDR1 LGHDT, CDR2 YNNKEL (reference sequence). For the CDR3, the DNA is TGTGCCAGCAGCAAGCGGGAGCGCGAGCAGTACTTC. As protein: CASSKREREQYF.

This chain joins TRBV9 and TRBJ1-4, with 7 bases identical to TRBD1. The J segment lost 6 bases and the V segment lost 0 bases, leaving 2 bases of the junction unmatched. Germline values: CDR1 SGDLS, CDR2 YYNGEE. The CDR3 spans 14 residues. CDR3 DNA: TGTGCCAGCAGCGTAGCAGGGGGAGATGAAAAACTGTTTTTT. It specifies CASSVAGGDEKLFF.

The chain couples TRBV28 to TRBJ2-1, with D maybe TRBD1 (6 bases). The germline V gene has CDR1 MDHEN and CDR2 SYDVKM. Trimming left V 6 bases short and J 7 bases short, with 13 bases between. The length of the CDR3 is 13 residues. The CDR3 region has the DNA TGTGCCAGCAGATTGACAGGAAGGAATGAGCAGTTCTTC. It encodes CASRLTGRNEQFF. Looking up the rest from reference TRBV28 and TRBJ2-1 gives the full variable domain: DVKVTQSSRYLVKRTGEKVFLECVQDMDHENMFWYRQDPGLGLRLIYFSYDVKMKEKGDIPEGYSVSREKKERFSLILESASTNQTSMYLCASRLTGRNEQFFGPGTRLTVL.

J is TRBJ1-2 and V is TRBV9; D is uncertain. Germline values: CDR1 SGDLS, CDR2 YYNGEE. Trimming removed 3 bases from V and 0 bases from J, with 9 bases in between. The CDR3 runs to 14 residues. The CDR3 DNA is TGTGCCAGCAGCGAATCAGCGGCTAACTATGGCTACACCTTC. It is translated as CASSESAANYGYTF.

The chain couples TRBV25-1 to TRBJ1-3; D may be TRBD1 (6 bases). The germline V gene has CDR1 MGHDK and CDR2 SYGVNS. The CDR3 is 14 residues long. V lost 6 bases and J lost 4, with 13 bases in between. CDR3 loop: CASRPGGAGNTIYF. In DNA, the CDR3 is TGTGCCAGCAGGCCGGGGGGCGCGGGAAACACCATATATTTT.

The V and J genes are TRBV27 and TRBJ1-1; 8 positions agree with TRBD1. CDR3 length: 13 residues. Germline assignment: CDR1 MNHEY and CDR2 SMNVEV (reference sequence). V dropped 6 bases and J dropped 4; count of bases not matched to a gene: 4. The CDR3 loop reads CASRPGGSTEAFF. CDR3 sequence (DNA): TGTGCCAGCAGGCCAGGGGGCAGCACTGAAGCTTTCTTT.

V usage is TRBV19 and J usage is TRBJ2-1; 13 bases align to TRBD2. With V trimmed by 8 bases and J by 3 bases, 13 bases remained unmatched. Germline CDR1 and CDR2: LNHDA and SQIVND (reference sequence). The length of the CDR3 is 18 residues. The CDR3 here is CASRDLLAGGPNYNEQFF. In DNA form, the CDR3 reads TGTGCCAGTCGCGACCTACTAGCGGGAGGGCCAAACTACAATGAGCAGTTCTTC. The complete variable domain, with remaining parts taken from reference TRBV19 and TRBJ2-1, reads DGGITQSPKYLFRKEGQNVTLSCEQNLNHDAMYWYRQDPGQGLRLIYYSQIVNDFQKGDIAEGYSVSREKKESFPLTVTSAQKNPTAFYLCASRDLLAGGPNYNEQFFGPGTRLTVL.

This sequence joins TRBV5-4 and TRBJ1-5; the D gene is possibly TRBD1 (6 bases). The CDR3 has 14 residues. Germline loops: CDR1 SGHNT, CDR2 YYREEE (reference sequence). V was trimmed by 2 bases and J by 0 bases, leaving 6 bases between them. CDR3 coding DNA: TGTGCCAGCAGCTTAGGGGGTAGCAATCAGCCCCAGCATTTT. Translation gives CASSLGGSNQPQHF.

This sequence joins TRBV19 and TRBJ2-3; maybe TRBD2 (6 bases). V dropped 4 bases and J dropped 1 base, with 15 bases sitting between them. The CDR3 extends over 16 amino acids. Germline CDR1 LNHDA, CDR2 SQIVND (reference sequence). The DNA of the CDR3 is TGTGCCAGTAGTACCCGGCCGGGACTCCGCACAGATACGCAGTATTTT. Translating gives CASSTRPGLRTDTQYF.

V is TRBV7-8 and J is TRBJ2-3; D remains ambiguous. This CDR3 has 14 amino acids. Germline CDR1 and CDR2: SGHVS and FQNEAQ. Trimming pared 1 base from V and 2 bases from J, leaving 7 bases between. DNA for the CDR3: TGTGCCAGCAGCTTAGTGGCAGACACAGATACGCAGTATTTT. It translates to CASSLVADTDTQYF.

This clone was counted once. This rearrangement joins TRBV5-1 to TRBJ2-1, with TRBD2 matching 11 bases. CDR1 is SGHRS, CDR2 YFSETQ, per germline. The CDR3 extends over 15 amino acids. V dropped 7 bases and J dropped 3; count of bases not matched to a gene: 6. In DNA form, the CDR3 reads TGCGCCAGCTTATTCGGGACTAGCGGCTACAATGAGCAGTTCTTC. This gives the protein CASLFGTSGYNEQFF.

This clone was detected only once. The CDR3 spells CASSLRAGGDEQFF. CDR3 nucleotides: TGCGCCAGCAGCTTAAGGGCGGGAGGGGATGAGCAGTTCTTC. The chain combines TRBV5-1 with TRBJ2-1, with 9 positions matching TRBD2. The V and J ends lost 2 bases and 8 bases, in that order; junction bases with no gene match: 5. CDR1 is SGHRS, CDR2 YFSETQ, per germline. The CDR3 loop spans 14 amino acids.

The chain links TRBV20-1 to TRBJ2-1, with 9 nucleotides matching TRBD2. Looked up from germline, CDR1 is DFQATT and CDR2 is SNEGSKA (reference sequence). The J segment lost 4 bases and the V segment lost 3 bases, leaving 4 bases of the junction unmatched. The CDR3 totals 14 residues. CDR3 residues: CSASSLAGYNEQFF. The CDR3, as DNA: TGCAGTGCTAGTAGCCTAGCGGGGTACAATGAGCAGTTCTTC.

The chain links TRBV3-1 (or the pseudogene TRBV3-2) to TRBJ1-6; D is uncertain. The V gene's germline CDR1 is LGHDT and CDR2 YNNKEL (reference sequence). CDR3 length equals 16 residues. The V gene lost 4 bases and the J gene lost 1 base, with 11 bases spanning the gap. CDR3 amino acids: CASSPREGSYNSPLHF. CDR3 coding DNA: TGTGCCAGCAGCCCCCGGGAGGGTTCCTATAATTCACCCCTCCACTTT.

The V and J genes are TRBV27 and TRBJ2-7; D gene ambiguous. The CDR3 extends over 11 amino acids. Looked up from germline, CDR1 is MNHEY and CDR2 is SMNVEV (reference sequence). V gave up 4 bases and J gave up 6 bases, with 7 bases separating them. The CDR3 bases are TGTGCCAGCAGTTACGGCGGCGAGCAGTACTTC. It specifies CASSYGGEQYF.

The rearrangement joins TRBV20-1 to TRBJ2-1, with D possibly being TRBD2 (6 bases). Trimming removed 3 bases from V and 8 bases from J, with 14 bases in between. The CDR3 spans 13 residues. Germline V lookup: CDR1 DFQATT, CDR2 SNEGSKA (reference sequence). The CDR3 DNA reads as TGCAGTGCTAGTAGGGCCGGAGGGGATGAGCAGTTCTTC. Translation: CSASRAGGDEQFF.

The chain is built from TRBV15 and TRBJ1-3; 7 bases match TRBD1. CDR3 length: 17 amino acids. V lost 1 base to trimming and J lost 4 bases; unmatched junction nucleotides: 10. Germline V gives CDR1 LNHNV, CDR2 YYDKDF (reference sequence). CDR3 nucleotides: TGTGCCACCAGCAGAGGCGAAGGGGGCCGAAGGGGAAACACCATATATTTT. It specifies CATSRGEGGRRGNTIYF.

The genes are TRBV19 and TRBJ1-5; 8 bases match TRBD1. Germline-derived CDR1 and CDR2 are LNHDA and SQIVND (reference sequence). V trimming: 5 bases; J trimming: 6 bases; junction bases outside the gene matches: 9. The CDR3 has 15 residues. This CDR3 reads CASSFDPRGPQPQHF. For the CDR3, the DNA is TGTGCCAGTAGTTTCGACCCCAGGGGGCCTCAGCCCCAGCATTTT.

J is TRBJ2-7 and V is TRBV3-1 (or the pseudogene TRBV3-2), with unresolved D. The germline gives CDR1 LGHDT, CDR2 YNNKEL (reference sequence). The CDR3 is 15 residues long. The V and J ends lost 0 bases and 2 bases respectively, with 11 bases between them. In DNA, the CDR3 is TGTGCCAGCAGCCAAGAACTGATGGTCCCCTACGAGCAGTACTTC. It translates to CASSQELMVPYEQYF.

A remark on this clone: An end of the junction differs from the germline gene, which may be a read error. The CDR3 DNA reads TGTGCCAGCAGCCGGGAGACTAGCGGGAGATTGCACTTC. Amino acid sequence: CASSRETSGRLHF. The chain recombines TRBV27 with TRBJ2-7; 12 nucleotides line up with TRBD2. The CDR3 has 13 amino acids. The germline V gene has CDR1 MNHEY and CDR2 SMNVEV (reference sequence).

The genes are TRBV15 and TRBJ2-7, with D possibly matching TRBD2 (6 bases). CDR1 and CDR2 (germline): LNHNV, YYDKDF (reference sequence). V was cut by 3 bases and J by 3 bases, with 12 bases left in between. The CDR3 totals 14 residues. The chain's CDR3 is CATSSGRRGYEQYF. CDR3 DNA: TGTGCCACCAGCAGCGGGCGGAGGGGCTACGAGCAGTACTTC.

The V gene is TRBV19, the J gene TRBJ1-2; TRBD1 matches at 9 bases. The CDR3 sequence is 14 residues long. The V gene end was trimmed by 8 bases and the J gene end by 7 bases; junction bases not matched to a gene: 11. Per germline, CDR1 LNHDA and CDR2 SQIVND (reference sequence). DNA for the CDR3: TGTGCCAGTTTTACAGGGGGCGCAGGCGGTGGCTACACCTTC. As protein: CASFTGGAGGGYTF.

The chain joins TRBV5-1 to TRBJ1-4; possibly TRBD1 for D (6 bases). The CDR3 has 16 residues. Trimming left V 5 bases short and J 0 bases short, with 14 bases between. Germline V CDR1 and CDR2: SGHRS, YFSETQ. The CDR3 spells CASRLQGQATNEKLFF. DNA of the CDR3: TGCGCCAGCAGGCTCCAGGGGCAGGCAACTAATGAAAAACTGTTTTTT.